A single T cell receptor (beta chain) is shown here with its context. What it binds is not known. The V gene's germline CDR1 is MDHEN and CDR2 SYDVKM. V was clipped by 1 base and J by 3 bases, with 13 bases between them. The CDR3 spans 15 residues. The data were obtained in a study of T cells in localized non-small cell lung cancer. Findings of the study overall: Among blood samples, higher T cell density accompanied longer overall survival.

TCRdb's copy holds only in-frame clones and misses some; the assay was immunoSEQ multiplex PCR. The data hold about 16,000 clones, with 90% observed a single time. The sequencing here drew on peripheral blood mononuclear cells, taken before any cancer treatment. The TCR originated in a woman aged 35 to 70 with stage III lung adenocarcinoma. The V call is TRBV28, the J call TRBJ2-7; D not certain. DNA of the CDR3: TGTGCCAGCAGTTTATCCACCAGACCCGGCTACGAGCAGTACTTC. It specifies CASSLSTRPGYEQYF.